Shown below are 25 T cell receptor beta chains from a single sample sequenced in a study of blood T cell repertoires in COVID-19. The table came from immunoSEQ multiplex PCR; TCRdb's copy has only in-frame clones and leaves some out. Of roughly 42,000 clones listed, about 91% are singletons. Material for sequencing was peripheral blood. The receptors here all came from a human donor in a cohort sampled during active COVID-19.

This chain joins TRBV7-2 and TRBJ1-1; 7 bases fit TRBD1. The J segment lost 3 bases and the V segment lost 3 bases, leaving 1 base of the junction unmatched. This CDR3 contains 13 residues. Per germline, CDR1 SGHTA and CDR2 FQGNSA. The CDR3 DNA sequence: TGTGCCAGCAGCTTTACAGGGGACACTGAAGCTTTCTTT. The encoded protein is CASSFTGDTEAFF.

The rearrangement uses TRBV6-4 and TRBJ2-3; 7 bases are a match to TRBD1. Germline loops: CDR1 MRHNA, CDR2 SNTAGT. V lost 6 bases to trimming and J lost 0 bases; unmatched junction nucleotides: 6. The CDR3 has 15 amino acids. Written as DNA, the CDR3 is TGTGCCAGCAGACCGGACAGGACTAGCACAGATACGCAGTATTTT. Translating gives CASRPDRTSTDTQYF.

The sample holds a few counts of this clone. This chain joins TRBV9 and TRBJ1-6, with 7 bases fitting TRBD1. The V and J ends lost 3 bases and 5 bases, in that order; junction bases with no gene match: 2. The CDR3 extends over 14 amino acids. Germline V gives CDR1 SGDLS, CDR2 YYNGEE. CDR3: CASSDRGHNSPLHF. The DNA for the CDR3 is TGTGCCAGCAGCGACAGGGGTCATAATTCACCCCTCCACTTT.

This CDR3 reads CASSLEDRSGNTIYF. Written as DNA, the CDR3 is TGCGCCAGCAGCTTGGAGGACAGGTCTGGAAACACCATATATTTT. The V call is TRBV5-1, the J call TRBJ1-3, with 7 bases fitting TRBD1. The CDR3 runs to 15 residues. CDR1 SGHRS and CDR2 YFSETQ come from the germline V gene. Germline trimming cut 0 bases from V and 1 base from J; bases unmatched to any gene: 1.

The chain recombines TRBV13 with TRBJ2-7; 8 positions match TRBD1. Germline values: CDR1 PRHDT, CDR2 FYEKMQ (reference sequence). The V segment lost 5 bases and the J segment 6 bases; nucleotides outside the gene matches: 6. The CDR3 spans 13 residues. The CDR3 loop reads CASSRTGLGEQYF. In nucleotides, the CDR3 is TGTGCCAGCAGCCGGACAGGGCTTGGCGAGCAGTACTTC.

This chain joins TRBV2 and TRBJ2-3, with 8 bases fitting TRBD2. This CDR3 is 16 amino acids long. The V gene end was trimmed by 8 bases and the J gene end by 5 bases; junction bases not matched to a gene: 15. Germline V gene sequence: CDR1 SNHLY, CDR2 FYNNEI. The CDR3 nucleotides read TGTGCCAGCTCCCCCAGACTAGCGATAAGGCAAGATACGCAGTATTTT. Translated: CASSPRLAIRQDTQYF. Full variable domain (rest looked up from reference TRBV2 and TRBJ2-3): EPEVTQTPSHQVTQMGQEVILRCVPISNHLYFYWYRQILGQKVEFLVSFYNNEISEKSEIFDDQFSVERPDGSNFTLKIRSTKLEDSAMYFCASSPRLAIRQDTQYFGPGTRLTVL.

This chain uses TRBV7-3 with TRBJ2-3; 10 positions agree with TRBD2. V lost 5 bases and J lost 6; bases outside the gene matches: 5. This CDR3 is built from 14 residues. CDR1 SGHTA and CDR2 FQGTGA come from the germline V gene. In DNA form, the CDR3 reads TGTGCCAGCAGCGTAGCGGGGGGAGGGGATACGCAGTATTTT. It encodes CASSVAGGGDTQYF.

The chain uses TRBV9 and TRBJ1-2; 9 positions match TRBD1. The CDR3 spans 15 residues. V trimming: 0 bases; J trimming: 6 bases; junction bases outside the gene matches: 6. Germline lookup yields CDR1 SGDLS and CDR2 YYNGEE. The CDR3 DNA follows: TGTGCCAGCAGCGTAGCGGGACAGGGTATGAATGGCTACACCTTC. Protein: CASSVAGQGMNGYTF.

V is TRBV18 and J is TRBJ2-4; D is undetermined. This CDR3 region has 17 residues. The germline V and J ends were trimmed by 1 base and 3 bases, with 16 bases remaining between them. Per the germline V gene, CDR1 is KGHSH and CDR2 is LQKENI. The CDR3 bases are TGTGCCAGCTCACCACTCGTTGCGGCGGCCGGCAAAAACATTCAGTACTTC. Translating gives CASSPLVAAAGKNIQYF.

The J gene is TRBJ1-2, the V gene TRBV2; 8 nucleotides agree with TRBD1. CDR3 size: 16 residues. The V gene's germline CDR1 is SNHLY and CDR2 FYNNEI. The J segment lost 0 bases and the V segment lost 6 bases, leaving 9 bases of the junction unmatched. CDR3 bases: TGTGCCAGCAGCGTTGACAGGGGATTATCTAACTATGGCTACACCTTC. Translated: CASSVDRGLSNYGYTF.

This chain joins TRBV6-5 and TRBJ1-3; weak D call: TRBD1 (5 bases). Deletions cut 4 bases from V and 6 bases from J, with 10 bases between. In germline, CDR1 is MNHEY, CDR2 SVGAGI. There are 13 residues in the CDR3. CDR3 region: CASSSGILNTIYF. The CDR3 DNA follows: TGTGCCAGCAGTTCAGGGATACTAAACACCATATATTTT.

The V call is TRBV9, the J call TRBJ1-6; unclear D gene. The V end was cut by 3 bases, the J end by 0 bases, with 10 bases between. Germline V lookup: CDR1 SGDLS, CDR2 YYNGEE. The CDR3 length is 16 residues. CDR3 amino acids: CASSAGGSSYNSPLHF. In DNA, the CDR3 is TGTGCCAGCAGCGCAGGTGGGAGCTCCTATAATTCACCCCTCCACTTT.

The chain carries TRBV7-9 and TRBJ1-5, with D perhaps matching TRBD1 (5 bases). Trimming shortened V by 3 bases and J by 6 bases, and 12 bases separated the two germline ends. The CDR3 length is 14 residues. Germline CDR1 and CDR2: SEHNR and FQNEAQ (reference sequence). The CDR3 is CASSLGQGSQPQHF. In nucleotides, the CDR3 is TGTGCCAGCAGCTTGGGGCAGGGAAGTCAGCCCCAGCATTTT. The full variable domain, with the rest looked up from reference TRBV7-9 and TRBJ1-5, is DTGVSQNPRHKITKRGQNVTFRCDPISEHNRLYWYRQTLGQGPEFLTYFQNEAQLEKSRLLSDRFSAERPKGSFSTLEIQRTEQGDSAMYLCASSLGQGSQPQHFGDGTRLSIL.

V and J are TRBV5-1 and TRBJ2-3; 7 nucleotides match TRBD2. Germline assignment: CDR1 SGHRS and CDR2 YFSETQ. The V and J ends lost 1 base and 2 bases, in that order; junction bases with no gene match: 4. The CDR3 is made up of 15 amino acids. The DNA for the CDR3 is TGCGCCAGCAGCTTGTTGGGGGGGTCCACAGATACGCAGTATTTT. It specifies CASSLLGGSTDTQYF.

The chain couples TRBV11-2 to TRBJ2-7, with D maybe TRBD1 (5 bases). Germline V gene data show CDR1 as SGHAT and CDR2 as FQNNGV. Trimming took 5 bases from V and 0 from J, leaving 20 bases between them. The CDR3 length is 17 residues. For the CDR3, the DNA is TGTGCCAGCAGCCCCGTTATAGGGGAAAGGAGCTCCTACGAGCAGTACTTC. It yields the protein CASSPVIGERSSYEQYF.

The CDR3 nucleotides are TGTGCCAGTCGGGGACAGGGGGCATCAACCATGAACACTGAAGCTTTCTTT. This sequence encodes CASRGQGASTMNTEAFF. The chain is built from TRBV19 and TRBJ1-1; 12 bases agree with TRBD1. V lost 8 bases, J lost 0 bases, and 10 bases stayed unmatched. The CDR3 is made up of 17 amino acids. Germline V CDR1 and CDR2: LNHDA, SQIVND (reference sequence). The full variable domain, completed using reference TRBV19 and TRBJ1-1, is DGGITQSPKYLFRKEGQNVTLSCEQNLNHDAMYWYRQDPGQGLRLIYYSQIVNDFQKGDIAEGYSVSREKKESFPLTVTSAQKNPTAFYLCASRGQGASTMNTEAFFGQGTRLTVV.

The chain is built from TRBV28 and TRBJ1-1; no definite D call. The germline CDR1 and CDR2 sequences are MDHEN and SYDVKM. This CDR3 has 12 amino acids. V was pared by 6 bases and J by 2 bases, with 7 bases between. The CDR3 loop is CASSPRNTEAFF. CDR3 sequence (DNA): TGTGCCAGCAGCCCGCGAAACACTGAAGCTTTCTTT.

The J gene is TRBJ2-1, the V gene TRBV2; 13 bases align to TRBD2. The CDR3 runs to 16 residues. V shed 6 bases, J shed 5 bases, and the junction held 7 bases outside the gene matches. Germline CDR1 SNHLY, CDR2 FYNNEI. The CDR3 DNA follows: TGTGCCAGCAGGGGACTAGCGGGAATGGCGGACAATGAGCAGTTCTTC. Its protein is CASRGLAGMADNEQFF.

This chain links TRBV4-1 with TRBJ2-1; TRBD2 matches 12 bases. The CDR3 is 17 amino acids. Per the germline V gene, CDR1 is MGHRA and CDR2 is YSYEKL. The V gene end was trimmed by 2 bases and the J gene end by 8 bases; junction bases not matched to a gene: 10. Here the CDR3 reads CASSQSSGRAVGYEQFF. The CDR3 region has the DNA TGCGCCAGCAGCCAATCTAGCGGGAGGGCCGTAGGATATGAGCAGTTCTTC.

The J gene is TRBJ2-7, the V gene TRBV19; TRBD1 matches at 8 bases. V trimming: 1 base; J trimming: 2 bases; junction bases outside the gene matches: 10. Germline CDR1 is LNHDA and CDR2 is SQIVND (reference sequence). This CDR3 is 17 amino acids long. The CDR3 bases are TGTGCCAGTAGTATAGGGCGGACCGGGACAGGCCCCTACGAGCAGTACTTC. Amino acid sequence: CASSIGRTGTGPYEQYF.

The chain joins TRBV29-1 to TRBJ2-1; 10 bases agree with TRBD2. Trimming at V came to 6 bases and at J to 0 bases, leaving 8 bases not matched to a gene. This CDR3 contains 16 residues. Germline V gene lookup returns CDR1 SQVTM and CDR2 ANQGSEA. Here the CDR3 DNA reads TGCAGCGTGCTAGCGGGAGAAGAAAACTCCTACAATGAGCAGTTCTTC. It is translated as CSVLAGEENSYNEQFF.

The rearrangement joins TRBV5-4 to TRBJ1-4; D is uncertain. V shed 3 bases and J shed 4 bases, with 10 bases lying between them. Germline V lookup: CDR1 SGHNT, CDR2 YYREEE (reference sequence). There are 14 residues in the CDR3. DNA for the CDR3: TGTGCCAGCAGCTCCGAAGACTTTAATGAAAAACTGTTTTTT. The encoded protein is CASSSEDFNEKLFF.

The chain recombines TRBV28 with TRBJ2-7, with 10 bases that match TRBD2. The length of the CDR3 is 16 residues. CDR1 and CDR2 from the germline V gene are MDHEN and SYDVKM. V dropped 5 bases and J dropped 3; count of bases not matched to a gene: 10. CDR3 sequence reads: CASSAPLAGRNYEQYF. The CDR3 DNA sequence: TGTGCCAGCAGTGCACCACTAGCGGGAAGAAACTACGAGCAGTACTTC.

For the CDR3, the DNA is TGCGCCAGCAGCCCGAGCGGCCGCACAGATACGCAGTATTTT. Translation: CASSPSGRTDTQYF. The chain has TRBV5-1 and TRBJ2-3; tentatively, D is TRBD2 (5 bases). The germline V gene has CDR1 SGHRS and CDR2 YFSETQ. With 4 bases removed from V and 1 base from J, the gap between germline ends came to 10 bases. The CDR3 length is 14 residues.

The J gene is TRBJ1-5, the V gene TRBV11-2, with 8 nucleotides matching TRBD1. Trimming at V came to 4 bases and at J to 4 bases, leaving 3 bases not matched to a gene. Germline CDR1 SGHAT, CDR2 FQNNGV. The CDR3 is 14 amino acids. For the CDR3, the DNA is TGTGCCAGCAGCTCAGACAGGGGAAATCAGCCCCAGCATTTT. Translated: CASSSDRGNQPQHF. Full variable domain (remainder filled in from reference TRBV11-2 and TRBJ1-5): EAGVAQSPRYKIIEKRQSVAFWCNPISGHATLYWYQQILGQGPKLLIQFQNNGVVDDSQLPKDRFSAERLKGVDSTLKIQPAKLEDSAVYLCASSSDRGNQPQHFGDGTRLSIL.